A selection of T cell receptor beta chains follows, all from one sample in a study of CD8 T cells in ankylosing spondylitis. One entry per CDR3 protein results from TCRdb running MiXCR on the 5' RACE reads. The profile shows around 770,000 distinct CDR3 sequences, 15% to 20% of them singletons. The material sequenced was blood, either unsorted or a sorted T cell fraction (not recorded which). The receptors were gathered from a male donor with ankylosing spondylitis. The CDR3 runs from the conserved cysteine through the conserved F or W. D genes are given only for firm matches. Clone size is not always given. Where it is, it says once, few, many or a class for expanded clones.

>NA|NA|TRBJ2-3|TRBV20-1
CSAISRGVDRTDTQYF
TGCAGTGCTATTAGCCGAGGGGTAGACCGCACAGATACGCAGTATTTT
>NA|TRBD2|TRBJ2-7|TRBV4-1
CASSRLAGHLRRESEQYF
TGCGCCAGCAGCCGACTAGCGGGACACCTTAGGAGGGAAAGCGAGCAGTACTTC
>few|TRBD1|TRBJ1-4|TRBV7-9
CASSSTGGVYEKLFF
TGTGCCAGCAGCTCAACAGGGGGCGTTTATGAAAAACTGTTTTTT
>few|NA|TRBJ1-5|TRBV20-1
CSARDSVNQPQHF
TGCAGTGCTAGAGATTCTGTAAATCAGCCCCAGCATTTT
>few|TRBD2|TRBJ2-3|TRBV29-1
CSVGLDSGGADTQYF
TGCAGCGTTGGTCTTGATAGCGGGGGGGCTGATACGCAGTATTTT
>few|NA|TRBJ1-4|TRBV5-1
CASSLAGPHSTNEKLFF
TGCGCCAGCAGCTTGGCCGGTCCCCATTCAACTAATGAAAAACTGTTTTTT
>many|NA|TRBJ1-6|TRBV12-3/TRBV12-4
CASRLYNSPLHF
TGTGCCAGCAGACTCTATAATTCACCCCTCCACTTT
>once|TRBD1|TRBJ2-5|TRBV15
CATSSADRSRETQYF
TGTGCCACCAGCAGTGCGGACAGGTCCAGGGAGACCCAGTACTTC
>few|TRBD2|TRBJ2-7|TRBV7-2
CASSLEAGLHYEQYF
TGTGCCAGCAGCTTGGAGGCGGGACTACACTACGAGCAGTACTTC
>many|NA|TRBJ1-4|TRBV25-1
CASSEGRRLFF
TGTGCCAGCAGTGAAGGACGCCGGCTGTTTTTT
>few|NA|TRBJ2-1|TRBV20-1
CSARVLVGSSYNEQFF
TGCAGTGCTAGAGTACTAGTTGGTAGCTCCTACAATGAGCAGTTCTTC
>many|NA|TRBJ1-1|TRBV11-2
CASSLTVHTEAFF
TGTGCCAGCAGCTTGACAGTGCACACTGAAGCTTTCTTT
>NA|NA|TRBJ1-6|TRBV10-3
CAISESLDRTSPLHF
TGTGCCATCAGTGAGTCTTTGGACAGAACTTCACCCCTCCACTTT
>NA|TRBD2|TRBJ2-3|TRBV3-1
CASSLRGEDTQYF
TGTGCCAGCAGCCTTCGGGGGGAGGATACGCAGTATTTT
>few|TRBD1|TRBJ2-3|TRBV11-2
CASSLVEGQGTDTQYF
TGTGCCAGCAGCTTAGTCGAGGGACAGGGCACAGATACGCAGTATTTT
>few|TRBD2|TRBJ2-1|TRBV20-1
CSARGPVSGRAEPKQFF
TGCAGTGCTAGAGGGCCAGTTAGCGGGAGGGCCGAGCCTAAGCAGTTCTTC
>few|NA|TRBJ2-7|TRBV4-3
CASSQNQFSYEQYF
TGCGCCAGCAGCCAGAACCAATTCTCCTACGAGCAGTACTTC
>few|TRBD2|TRBJ2-1|TRBV10-3
CAISTTSGGGSYNEQFF
TGTGCCATCAGTACCACTAGCGGGGGGGGTTCCTACAATGAGCAGTTCTTC
>few|TRBD2|TRBJ2-1|TRBV2
CASTDSGRGQANEQFF
TGTGCCAGCACCGATAGCGGGAGAGGTCAGGCGAATGAGCAGTTCTTC
>few|TRBD1|TRBJ2-7|TRBV6-2/TRBV6-3
CASSYSRVRGPYEQYF
TGTGCCAGCAGTTACTCGAGGGTTAGGGGGCCCTACGAGCAGTACTTC
>few|TRBD1|TRBJ2-7|TRBV6-5
CASSYSRGQGTYEQYF
TGTGCCAGCAGTTACTCCCGGGGACAGGGAACCTACGAGCAGTACTTC
>NA|NA|TRBJ2-5|TRBV12-3/TRBV12-4
CASSPPKGETQYF
TGTGCCAGCAGTCCCCCTAAGGGGGAGACCCAGTACTTC
>NA|NA|TRBJ1-4|TRBV3-1
CASSQSASAREKLFF
TGTGCCAGCAGCCAATCGGCCAGCGCGAGGGAAAAACTGTTTTTT
>few|NA|TRBJ1-1|TRBV5-1
CASSLGAYANTEAFF
TGCGCCAGCAGCTTGGGTGCCTATGCGAACACTGAAGCTTTCTTT
>NA|TRBD2|TRBJ2-7|TRBV10-3
CAISGGLAGVSYEQYF
TGTGCCATCAGTGGGGGGCTAGCGGGGGTCTCCTACGAGCAGTACTTC
>many|NA|TRBJ2-5|TRBV3-1
CASSQGTETQYF
TGTGCCAGCAGCCAAGGGACAGAGACCCAGTACTTC
>few|NA|TRBJ2-7|TRBV5-1
CASSLVGTLGTEQYF
TGCGCCAGCAGCTTGGTAGGGACACTCGGGACCGAGCAGTACTTC
>NA|NA|TRBJ1-1|TRBV19
CASSGEDSRLFHTEAFF
TGTGCCAGTAGTGGGGAGGACAGCCGTCTTTTTCACACTGAAGCTTTCTTT
>few|TRBD2|TRBJ2-1|TRBV4-2
CASSQGGLAGDRNEQFF
TGTGCCAGCAGCCAAGGGGGACTAGCGGGAGATCGGAATGAGCAGTTCTTC
>NA|TRBD2|TRBJ2-1|TRBV12-3/TRBV12-4
CASSPAPTSGNEQFF
TGTGCCAGCAGTCCCGCCCCGACTAGCGGTAATGAGCAGTTCTTC
>NA|NA|TRBJ2-3|TRBV9
CASSVDWTDTQYF
TGTGCCAGCAGCGTCGACTGGACAGATACGCAGTATTTT
>few|TRBD1|TRBJ1-5|TRBV20-1
CSAATGGVQPQHF
TGCAGTGCAGCTACAGGGGGCGTTCAGCCCCAGCATTTT
>NA|NA|TRBJ2-3|TRBV6-5
CASSYSGLEDTQYF
TGTGCCAGCAGTTACTCAGGGTTGGAAGATACGCAGTATTTT
>NA|TRBD2|TRBJ2-7|TRBV3-1
CASSDRLAGGHEQYF
TGTGCCAGCAGCGATCGACTAGCGGGAGGTCACGAGCAGTACTTC
>NA|NA|TRBJ2-5|TRBV27
CASSFGASTVSETQYF
TGTGCCAGCAGTTTCGGGGCTAGCACCGTTAGCGAGACCCAGTACTTC
>few|NA|TRBJ2-5|TRBV6-5
CASSWSPMGGPETQYF
TGTGCCAGCAGTTGGAGCCCCATGGGGGGCCCCGAGACCCAGTACTTC
>few|NA|TRBJ2-3|TRBV7-2
CASSGAFTDTQYF
TGTGCCAGCAGCGGGGCTTTCACAGATACGCAGTATTTT
>NA|TRBD1|TRBJ2-3|TRBV9
CASSGRQGPQVFADTQYF
TGTGCCAGCAGCGGACGACAGGGGCCACAGGTGTTCGCAGATACGCAGTATTTT
>NA|NA|TRBJ2-3|TRBV9
CASSVAWGGTGTQYF
TGTGCCAGCAGCGTAGCTTGGGGCGGCACCGGTACGCAGTATTTT
>few|NA|TRBJ1-3|TRBV21-1
CASSKPHQSGNTIYF
TGTGCCAGCAGCAAGCCCCATCAGTCTGGAAACACCATATATTTT
>many|NA|TRBJ2-7|TRBV27
CASSWQGGGEQYF
TGTGCCAGCAGTTGGCAGGGGGGTGGCGAGCAGTACTTC
>few|NA|TRBJ2-2|TRBV28
CASSLWKGELFF
TGTGCCAGCAGCCTCTGGAAGGGGGAGCTGTTTTTT
>few|NA|TRBJ2-5|TRBV7-2
CASSPYLQETQYF
TGTGCCAGCAGCCCCTATCTCCAAGAGACCCAGTACTTC